This passage covers 27 T cell receptor beta chains from one sample sequenced in a study of cytomegalovirus exposure and HLA in healthy donors. PCR used 60 Vbeta primers and 13 Jbeta primers. Only in-frame clones appear in the TCRdb table, and some are missing; sequencing was by immunoSEQ multiplex PCR. In the table there are under 150,000 clones, over 75% of which are singletons. Sequencing was done on a sample of PBMCs. The receptors were gathered from a boy between 10 and 17 years old in good health and CMV-seronegative.

The J gene is TRBJ2-2, the V gene TRBV15, with TRBD1 identical over 7 bases. V dropped 5 bases and J dropped 7; count of bases not matched to a gene: 10. This CDR3 has 15 amino acids. Germline V CDR1 and CDR2: LNHNV, YYDKDF (reference sequence). The CDR3 spells CATSPLDRDNGELFF. Written as DNA, the CDR3 is TGTGCCACCAGCCCCCTCGACAGGGATAACGGGGAGCTGTTTTTT.

This clone has just one count. The chain links TRBV2 to TRBJ1-2, with D maybe TRBD1 (6 bases). V dropped 6 bases and J dropped 8 bases, with 16 bases sitting between them. Germline V gives CDR1 SNHLY, CDR2 FYNNEI. The CDR3 spans 13 residues. CDR3 DNA sequence: TGTGCCAGCAGCGCTCAGGGGAGTCAAGGCTACACCTTC. Translating it yields CASSAQGSQGYTF. Supplemented by reference TRBV2 and TRBJ1-2, the full variable domain reads EPEVTQTPSHQVTQMGQEVILRCVPISNHLYFYWYRQILGQKVEFLVSFYNNEISEKSEIFDDQFSVERPDGSNFTLKIRSTKLEDSAMYFCASSAQGSQGYTFGSGTRLTVV.

The V gene is TRBV5-4, the J gene TRBJ1-1; D ambiguous. The germline V gene encodes CDR1 SGHNT and CDR2 YYREEE (reference sequence). Between the trimmed V and J ends, which lost 1 base and 3 bases, there was a span of 4 bases. This CDR3 is built from 12 residues. CDR3 sequence reads: CASSLLYTEAFF. In DNA form, the CDR3 reads TGTGCCAGCAGCTTGCTCTACACTGAAGCTTTCTTT.

The chain recombines TRBV2 with TRBJ2-2; D call uncertain. Germline CDR1 SNHLY, CDR2 FYNNEI. There are 11 residues in the CDR3. Trimming removed 3 bases from V and 10 bases from J, with 6 bases in between. This chain's CDR3 is CASSEGVELFF. Written as DNA, the CDR3 is TGTGCCAGCAGTGAGGGCGTGGAGCTGTTTTTT.

This clone has just a few counts. The chain couples TRBV15 to TRBJ2-1; TRBD2 matches at 10 bases. CDR1 and CDR2 (germline): LNHNV, YYDKDF (reference sequence). J gave up 8 bases and V 1 base, and 5 bases lay outside the gene matches. The CDR3 runs to 15 residues. Written as DNA, the CDR3 is TGTGCCACCAGCAGAGGGACAGGGACTAGCGATGAGCAGTTCTTC. It codes for CATSRGTGTSDEQFF.

This chain connects TRBV15 to TRBJ2-7; D call uncertain. Between the trimmed V and J ends, which lost 0 bases and 2 bases, there was a span of 5 bases. The CDR3 runs to 13 residues. Germline CDR1 is LNHNV and CDR2 is YYDKDF (reference sequence). The CDR3 sequence is CATSRDQAYEQYF. The CDR3 DNA follows: TGTGCCACCAGCAGAGATCAGGCCTACGAGCAGTACTTC.

This clone has a handful of counts. The chain joins TRBV4-3 to TRBJ1-2, with a possible D match to TRBD1 (6 bases). Per the germline V gene, CDR1 is LGHNA and CDR2 is YSLEER. Trimming cost V 0 bases and J 2 bases, with 7 bases left between them. The CDR3 has 14 amino acids. The CDR3 is CASSQEQGNYGYTF. Here the CDR3 DNA reads TGCGCCAGCAGCCAAGAACAGGGAAACTATGGCTACACCTTC.

This sequence joins TRBV29-1 and TRBJ1-1; D may be TRBD1 (5 bases). The V gene lost 1 base and the J gene lost 4 bases, with 16 bases spanning the gap. The CDR3 consists of 15 residues. From germline, CDR1 is SQVTM and CDR2 ANQGSEA. CDR3 in amino acids: CSVEGVGGGITEAFF. The CDR3 coding sequence is TGCAGCGTTGAAGGTGTGGGGGGAGGGATCACTGAAGCTTTCTTT.

The J gene is TRBJ2-1, the V gene TRBV7-8, with D uncertain. Germline CDR1 SGHVS, CDR2 FQNEAQ. Trimming removed 4 bases at V and 5 bases at J, with 12 bases between. This CDR3 contains 14 residues. The CDR3 region is CASSSGHQNNEQFF. In nucleotides, the CDR3 is TGTGCCAGCAGCTCAGGTCATCAAAACAATGAGCAGTTCTTC.

The table lists this clone with a few counts. V and J are TRBV18 and TRBJ2-3; D remains unclear. This CDR3 region has 12 residues. V was pared by 3 bases and J by 7 bases, with 8 bases between. From germline, CDR1 is KGHSH and CDR2 LQKENI. CDR3 protein: CASSPSDYTQYF. The DNA of the CDR3 is TGTGCCAGCTCACCCTCAGATTATACGCAGTATTTT.

V gene TRBV10-3 combines with J gene TRBJ1-6; no firm D call. From germline, CDR1 is ENHRY and CDR2 SYGVKD. CDR3 length: 12 residues. V lost 8 bases and J lost 9, with 11 bases in between. CDR3 protein: CAIRVEGSPLHF. DNA of the CDR3: TGTGCCATCCGGGTGGAGGGTTCACCCCTCCACTTT.

This chain uses TRBV7-3 with TRBJ2-1; 14 nucleotides align to TRBD2. V lost 6 bases to trimming and J lost 4 bases; unmatched junction nucleotides: 2. Germline values: CDR1 SGHTA, CDR2 FQGTGA. This CDR3 is 15 amino acids long. The CDR3 nucleotides are TGTGCCAGCAGTCGGACTAGCGGGGGGTACAATGAGCAGTTCTTC. It translates to CASSRTSGGYNEQFF.

This chain joins TRBV29-1 and TRBJ2-3, with 7 bases identical to TRBD2. The V and J ends lost 5 bases and 3 bases, in that order; junction bases with no gene match: 14. The CDR3 covers 16 residues. The germline CDR1 and CDR2 sequences are SQVTM and ANQGSEA. CDR3 nucleotides: TGCAGCGTTTACCTAGCGGTGGGTCTGGGAACAGATACGCAGTATTTT. Protein: CSVYLAVGLGTDTQYF.

The V call is TRBV5-4, the J call TRBJ2-1; 8 bases agree with TRBD2. The trim removed 4 bases at V and 0 bases at J, leaving 3 bases unmatched. The CDR3 length is 15 residues. Germline lookup yields CDR1 SGHNT and CDR2 YYREEE (reference sequence). CDR3 residues: CASSPTSGSYNEQFF. The DNA for the CDR3 is TGTGCCAGCAGCCCAACTAGCGGCTCCTACAATGAGCAGTTCTTC.

This clone was detected only once. This CDR3 is CASSLNRGPIMNTEAFF. The CDR3 region has the DNA TGTGCCAGCAGTTTAAATAGGGGGCCAATTATGAACACTGAAGCTTTCTTT. V is TRBV27 and J is TRBJ1-1; 7 positions match TRBD1. Germline values: CDR1 MNHEY, CDR2 SMNVEV (reference sequence). This CDR3 contains 17 residues. The junction had 9 bases not matched to a gene; V was cut back by 2 bases and J by 0 bases.

The J gene is TRBJ2-7, the V gene TRBV20-1, with D perhaps TRBD2 (5 bases). From germline, CDR1 is DFQATT and CDR2 SNEGSKA (reference sequence). The CDR3 is 10 amino acids. V lost 7 bases, J lost 6 bases, and 10 bases lay in between. In DNA, the CDR3 is TGCAGTGTTGTAGGAGGCGAGCAGTACTTC. Its protein product is CSVVGGEQYF.

V and J are TRBV9 and TRBJ2-5, with 9 bases that match TRBD1. Germline-derived CDR1 and CDR2 are SGDLS and YYNGEE. The CDR3 has 13 residues. The V gene end was trimmed by 2 bases and the J gene end by 5 bases; junction bases not matched to a gene: 1. CDR3 coding DNA: TGTGCCAGCAGCGTCGGGACAGGGGAGACCCAGTACTTC. This translates into CASSVGTGETQYF.

This clone came up once. The chain uses TRBV5-4 and TRBJ2-3; TRBD2 might be the D (5 bases). Germline lookup yields CDR1 SGHNT and CDR2 YYREEE (reference sequence). V was clipped by 5 bases and J by 1 base, with 11 bases between them. The CDR3 is 14 residues long. CDR3 bases: TGTGCCAGCAGGGGAGCGCCAGGCACAGATACGCAGTATTTT. The encoded protein is CASRGAPGTDTQYF.

The V call is TRBV6-6, the J call TRBJ2-5; TRBD2 agrees at 14 bases. The CDR3 is made up of 15 amino acids. The junction had 3 bases not matched to a gene; V was cut back by 6 bases and J by 3 bases. CDR1 is MNHNY, CDR2 SVGAGI, per germline (reference sequence). The CDR3 sequence is CASRTGLAGEETQYF. CDR3 coding DNA: TGTGCCAGCAGGACGGGACTAGCGGGAGAAGAGACCCAGTACTTC.

As DNA, the CDR3 is TGTGCCAGCAGCTTGCTGACAGGGGCAACTAATGAAAAACTGTTTTTT. It translates to CASSLLTGATNEKLFF. The chain couples TRBV5-6 to TRBJ1-4; TRBD1 matches 8 bases. The junction had 2 bases not matched to a gene; V was cut back by 1 base and J by 0 bases. Germline assignment: CDR1 SGHDT and CDR2 YYEEEE. This CDR3 is built from 16 residues.

The rearrangement uses TRBV27 and TRBJ1-3; TRBD1 agrees at 8 bases. The CDR3 is made up of 15 amino acids. V dropped 5 bases and J dropped 4; count of bases not matched to a gene: 7. The germline V gene has CDR1 MNHEY and CDR2 SMNVEV (reference sequence). The CDR3 loop reads CASSTNRGSGNTIYF. The CDR3 DNA follows: TGTGCCAGCAGTACGAACAGGGGGTCCGGAAACACCATATATTTT.

This clone has a single count. The junction does not match germline at one end; this may be a read error. J is TRBJ2-3 and V is TRBV7-7; tentative D call: TRBD2 (5 bases). The germline CDR1 and CDR2 sequences are SSHAT and FNYEAQ (reference sequence). CDR3 size: 17 residues. In nucleotides, the CDR3 is TGTGCTAGCAGATACGACGGGTCGGACTCTATTACAGATACGCAGTATTTT. Encoded protein: CASRYDGSDSITDTQYF. Full variable domain (rest looked up from reference TRBV7-7 and TRBJ2-3): GAGVSQSPRYKVTKRGQDVTLRCDPISSHATLYWYQQALGQGPEFLTYFNYEAQPDKSGLPSDRFSAERPEGSISTLTIQRTEQRDSAMYRCASRYDGSDSITDTQYFGPGTRLTVL.

This chain uses TRBV4-3 with TRBJ1-3, with TRBD1 matching over 7 bases. The V and J ends lost 3 bases and 0 bases, in that order; junction bases with no gene match: 2. Per germline, CDR1 LGHNA and CDR2 YSLEER. There are 15 residues in the CDR3. The DNA of the CDR3 is TGCGCCAGCAGCCAGGGACAGTCCTCTGGAAACACCATATATTTT. It yields the protein CASSQGQSSGNTIYF.

This clone was observed a handful of times. This chain links TRBV10-3 with TRBJ1-1; D remains ambiguous. The CDR3 is 12 amino acids. Trimming cost V 7 bases and J 1 base, with 7 bases left between them. Looked up from germline, CDR1 is ENHRY and CDR2 is SYGVKD. CDR3 DNA: TGTGCCATCAATTCAGAGAACACTGAAGCTTTCTTT. Translated: CAINSENTEAFF.

This clone was counted once. The V gene is TRBV7-9, the J gene TRBJ1-2; tentative D call: TRBD1 (6 bases). This CDR3 contains 14 residues. Germline loops: CDR1 SEHNR, CDR2 FQNEAQ (reference sequence). With 7 bases removed from V and 3 bases from J, the gap between germline ends came to 15 bases. Here the CDR3 reads CASTSPTGYYGYTF. The CDR3 coding sequence is TGTGCCAGCACCTCACCCACAGGGTACTATGGCTACACCTTC.

V and J are TRBV4-1 and TRBJ2-7; the D gene is possibly TRBD2 (6 bases). Germline V gene sequence: CDR1 MGHRA, CDR2 YSYEKL. The CDR3 runs to 15 residues. The V and J ends lost 1 base and 5 bases respectively, with 15 bases between them. The CDR3 region has the DNA TGCGCCAGCAGCCAAGTCGGGACGGGGAGGAACGAGCAGTACTTC. Amino acids: CASSQVGTGRNEQYF.

This rearrangement joins TRBV30 to TRBJ1-1; D uncertain. Germline assignment: CDR1 GTSNPN and CDR2 SVGIG (reference sequence). V was pared by 2 bases and J by 1 base, with 5 bases between. CDR3 length: 12 residues. In nucleotides, the CDR3 is TGTGCCTGGAGTCCCGGGAACACTGAAGCTTTCTTT. Encoded protein: CAWSPGNTEAFF. Complete variable domain (other parts from reference TRBV30 and TRBJ1-1): SQTIHQWPATLVQPVGSPLSLECTVEGTSNPNLYWYRQAAGRGLQLLFYSVGIGQISSEVPQNLSASRPQDRQFILSSKKLLLSDSGFYLCAWSPGNTEAFFGQGTRLTVV.